The TCR beta chain under discussion was sequenced for a study of CD8 T cells in Susac syndrome. TCR beta sequencing covered blood CD8+ and CD4+ T cells. The controls, all healthy donors, were matched for age and sex. Germline CDR1 and CDR2: MGHRA and YSYEKL. The CDR3 runs 15 residues. The V segment lost 2 bases and the J segment 1 base; nucleotides outside the gene matches: 4. With random hexamers, about 0.45 to 1 ug RNA was reverse transcribed. TCRdb re-derived calls from the immunoSEQ multiplex PCR reads in MiXCR, one entry per CDR3 protein. This sample has 150,000 to 200,000 distinct CDR3 sequences, with 90% to 95% found just once.

The chain links TRBV4-1 to TRBJ1-1, with 7 bases identical to TRBD1. The sample taken for sequencing was CD4+ T cells from PBMCs. The sequence was obtained from a human donor in good health. The chain's CDR3 is CASSQRQGENTEAFF. CDR3 sequence (DNA): TGCGCCAGCAGCCAAAGACAGGGCGAGAACACTGAAGCTTTCTTT.